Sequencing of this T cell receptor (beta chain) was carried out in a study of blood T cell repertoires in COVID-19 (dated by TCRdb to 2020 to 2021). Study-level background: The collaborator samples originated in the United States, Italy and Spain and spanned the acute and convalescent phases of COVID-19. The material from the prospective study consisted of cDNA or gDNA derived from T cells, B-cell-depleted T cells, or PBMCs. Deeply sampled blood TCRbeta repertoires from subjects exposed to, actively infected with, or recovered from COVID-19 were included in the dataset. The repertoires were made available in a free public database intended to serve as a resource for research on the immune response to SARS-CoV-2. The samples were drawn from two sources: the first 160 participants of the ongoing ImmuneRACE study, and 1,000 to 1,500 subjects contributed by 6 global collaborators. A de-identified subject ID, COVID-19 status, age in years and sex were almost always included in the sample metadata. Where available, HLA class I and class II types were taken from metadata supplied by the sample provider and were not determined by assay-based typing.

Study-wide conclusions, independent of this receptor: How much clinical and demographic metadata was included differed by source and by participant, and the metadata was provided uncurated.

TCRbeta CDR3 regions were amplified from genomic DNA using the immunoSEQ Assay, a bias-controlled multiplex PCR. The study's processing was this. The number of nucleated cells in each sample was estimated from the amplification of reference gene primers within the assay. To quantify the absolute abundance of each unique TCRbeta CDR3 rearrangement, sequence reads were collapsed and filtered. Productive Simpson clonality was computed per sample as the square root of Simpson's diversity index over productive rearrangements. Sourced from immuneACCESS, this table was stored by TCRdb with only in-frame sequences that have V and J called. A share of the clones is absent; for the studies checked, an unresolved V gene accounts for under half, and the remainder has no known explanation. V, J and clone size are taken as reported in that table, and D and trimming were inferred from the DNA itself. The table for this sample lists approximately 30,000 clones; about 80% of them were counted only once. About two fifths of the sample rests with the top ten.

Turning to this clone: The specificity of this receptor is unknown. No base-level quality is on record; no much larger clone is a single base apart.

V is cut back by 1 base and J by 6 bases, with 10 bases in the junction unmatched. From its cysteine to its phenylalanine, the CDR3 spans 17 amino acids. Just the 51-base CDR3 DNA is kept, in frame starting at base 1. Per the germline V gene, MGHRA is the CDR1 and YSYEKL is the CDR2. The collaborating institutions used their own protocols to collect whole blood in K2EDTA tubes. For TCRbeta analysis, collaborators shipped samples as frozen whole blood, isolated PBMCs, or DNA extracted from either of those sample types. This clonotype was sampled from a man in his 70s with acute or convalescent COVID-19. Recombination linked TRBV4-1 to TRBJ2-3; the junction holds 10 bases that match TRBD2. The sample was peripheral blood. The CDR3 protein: CASSQANSGLAFDTQYF. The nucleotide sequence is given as TGCGCCAGCAGCCAAGCTAACTCGGGACTAGCGTTCGATACGCAGTATTTT.